These 29 T cell receptor beta chains originate from one sample sequenced in a study of CD8 T cells in ankylosing spondylitis. Via MiXCR, TCRdb re-called the 5' RACE reads, giving one row per CDR3 protein. The sample holds about 36,000 distinct CDR3 sequences, approximately 10% seen once. The sample taken for sequencing was synovial fluid, either unsorted or a sorted T cell fraction (not recorded which). These receptors all stem from a male donor with ankylosing spondylitis.

Only a few counts were recorded for this clonotype. The chain is built from TRBV24-1 and TRBJ2-3; D possibly corresponds to TRBD1 (6 bases). Looked up from germline, CDR1 is KGHDR and CDR2 is SFDVKD. CDR3 size: 17 residues. V was trimmed by 3 bases and J by 1 base, leaving 16 bases between them. CDR3 in DNA: TGTGCCACCAGTGATCCCCACAGGGTGTTCGGCACAGATACGCAGTATTTT. It codes for CATSDPHRVFGTDTQYF.

The rearrangement links TRBV20-1 to TRBJ2-7; 8 positions match TRBD1. This CDR3 is built from 13 residues. The germline V gene encodes CDR1 DFQATT and CDR2 SNEGSKA (reference sequence). V shed 4 bases, J shed 1 base, and the junction held 3 bases outside the gene matches. The CDR3 sequence is CSAKTGASYEQYF. CDR3 bases: TGCAGTGCTAAGACAGGGGCGTCCTACGAGCAGTACTTC.

This clonotype was observed at least ten times. This sequence joins TRBV7-9 and TRBJ2-1; 7 bases fit TRBD1. The V gene's germline CDR1 is SEHNR and CDR2 FQNEAQ (reference sequence). The CDR3 covers 14 residues. J was trimmed by 4 bases and V by 5 bases; bases with no gene match: 5. Here the CDR3 reads CASSRTGLYNEQFF. The CDR3 DNA sequence: TGTGCCAGCAGCAGGACAGGCCTTTACAATGAGCAGTTCTTC.

V gene TRBV27 combines with J gene TRBJ1-4, with a tentative D call TRBD1 (5 bases). The CDR3 consists of 13 residues. V was cut by 4 bases and J by 5 bases, with 8 bases left in between. The germline gives CDR1 MNHEY, CDR2 SMNVEV (reference sequence). Here the CDR3 DNA reads TGTGCCAGCAGTTCGGAGGGGAATGAAAAACTGTTTTTT. Translation gives CASSSEGNEKLFF.

In its sample, this clonotype was seen many times. The genes are TRBV12-3 or TRBV12-4 and TRBJ2-7; weak D call: TRBD2 (6 bases). There are 16 residues in the CDR3. V shed 6 bases and J shed 2 bases, with 20 bases lying between them. The CDR3 nucleotides are TGTGCCAGCAGAGGCCCGGGGATAGCGGAGACCTACGAGCAGTACTTC. Its translation: CASRGPGIAETYEQYF.

This clonotype was observed a handful of times. At one of its ends the junction is not consistent with the germline gene, which may arise from a read error. The chain links TRBV7-7 to TRBJ1-5; no definite D call. The CDR3 is 15 residues long. Germline assignment: CDR1 SSHAT and CDR2 FNYEAQ (reference sequence). The CDR3 DNA reads TGTGCTAGCAGCCTCTTAAGAGGGCTTAATCAGCCCCAGCATTTT. This sequence encodes CASSLLRGLNQPQHF.

This clonotype was counted a few times. This chain links TRBV28 with TRBJ2-1; 10 nucleotides match TRBD2. The V gene's germline CDR1 is MDHEN and CDR2 SYDVKM. The CDR3 has 16 residues. V was pared by 5 bases and J by 7 bases, with 11 bases of the junction left unmatched. The CDR3 DNA follows: TGTGCCAGCAGTACATACCGAGCGGGAGGGCCGAATGAGCAGTTCTTC. This codes for CASSTYRAGGPNEQFF.

This clonotype was picked up a small number of times. This chain uses TRBV11-2 with TRBJ2-7; 8 nucleotides match TRBD1. The germline CDR1 and CDR2 sequences are SGHAT and FQNNGV. This CDR3 has 15 amino acids. The V gene end was trimmed by 5 bases and the J gene end by 6 bases; junction bases not matched to a gene: 12. The CDR3 DNA is TGTGCCAGCAGCCCAGGCGCAGGGGGCCTTGGCGAGCAGTACTTC. It codes for CASSPGAGGLGEQYF.

In DNA, the CDR3 is TGTGCCAGCTCAATTAGCGGGAGGGGTTTCGATGAGCAGTTCTTC. This codes for CASSISGRGFDEQFF. J is TRBJ2-1 and V is TRBV18; 11 nucleotides line up with TRBD2. This CDR3 has 15 residues. CDR1 and CDR2 from the germline V gene are KGHSH and LQKENI. Unmatched junction bases numbered 8, after V lost 5 bases and J lost 8 bases.

This clonotype was recorded at least ten times. This chain uses TRBV25-1 with TRBJ2-1; D may correspond to TRBD1 or TRBD2 (5 bases each). Trimming pared 5 bases from V and 6 bases from J, leaving 11 bases between. The CDR3 consists of 13 residues. Germline values: CDR1 MGHDK, CDR2 SYGVNS. CDR3 loop: CASSPRGFNEQFF. CDR3 sequence (DNA): TGTGCCAGCAGTCCGAGGGGTTTCAATGAGCAGTTCTTC.

This clonotype was observed many times. This rearrangement joins TRBV24-1 to TRBJ1-1; D call uncertain. The germline V gene has CDR1 KGHDR and CDR2 SFDVKD. V was cut by 4 bases and J by 1 base, with 9 bases left in between. The CDR3 is made up of 14 amino acids. CDR3 nucleotides: TGTGCCACCAGTGACGGAGTTACGAACACTGAAGCTTTCTTT. It specifies CATSDGVTNTEAFF.

This chain links TRBV28 with TRBJ1-4; the match to TRBD1 covers 8 bases. The trim removed 6 bases at V and 6 bases at J, leaving 9 bases unmatched. Germline values: CDR1 MDHEN, CDR2 SYDVKM. The CDR3 is 15 amino acids. The CDR3: CASRFRDRRDEKLFF. In DNA form, the CDR3 reads TGTGCCAGCAGGTTCAGGGACAGGCGGGATGAAAAACTGTTTTTT. Together with reference TRBV28 and TRBJ1-4, the CDR3 gives the full variable domain: DVKVTQSSRYLVKRTGEKVFLECVQDMDHENMFWYRQDPGLGLRLIYFSYDVKMKEKGDIPEGYSVSREKKERFSLILESASTNQTSMYLCASRFRDRRDEKLFFGSGTQLSVL.

The CDR3 nucleotides are TGTGCCAGCAGCGTAGCAAGCGGGAGAACGGCTACGCAGTATTTT. Amino acids: CASSVASGRTATQYF. The chain links TRBV9 to TRBJ2-3; 8 bases align to TRBD2. From germline, CDR1 is SGDLS and CDR2 YYNGEE. This CDR3 contains 15 residues. V trimming: 0 bases; J trimming: 8 bases; junction bases outside the gene matches: 8.

This clonotype has more than one count but fewer than ten. This sequence joins TRBV20-1 and TRBJ2-7; TRBD2 matches at 7 bases. This CDR3 spans 13 amino acids. J gave up 3 bases and V 1 base, and 3 bases lay outside the gene matches. Germline assignment: CDR1 DFQATT and CDR2 SNEGSKA (reference sequence). The chain's CDR3 is CSARATSDYEQYF. The CDR3, as DNA: TGCAGTGCTAGAGCTACTAGCGACTACGAGCAGTACTTC.

The chain has TRBV6-2 or TRBV6-3 and TRBJ2-2; no reliable D call. CDR1 and CDR2 (germline): MNHEY, SVGEGT. This CDR3 contains 17 residues. The V end was cut by 4 bases, the J end by 0 bases, with 15 bases between. CDR3 DNA: TGTGCCAGCAGTTTTGTAGGGCAGCGCCCGAACACCGGGGAGCTGTTTTTT. It specifies CASSFVGQRPNTGELFF.

The V call is TRBV6-2 or TRBV6-3, the J call TRBJ2-2; D call uncertain. Trimming took off 0 bases at V and 6 bases at J, with 14 bases between the two ends. Germline V CDR1 and CDR2: MNHEY, SVGEGT. CDR3 length: 16 residues. The CDR3 DNA sequence: TGTGCCAGCAGTTACTCGCTCGGGCTAGTCGCCGGGGAGCTGTTTTTT. Protein: CASSYSLGLVAGELFF.

This clonotype was observed many times. The chain has TRBV21-1 and TRBJ2-1; the table calls TRBD2, which could not be checked here. TRBV21-1 has pseudogene status. The CDR3 extends over 13 amino acids. The CDR3 sequence: CASGGAGPNEQFF. The CDR3 DNA follows: TGTGCCAGCGGTGGAGCGGGGCCCAATGAGCAGTTCTTC.

This clonotype was counted ten times or more. The chain couples TRBV14 to TRBJ2-5; D uncertain. Germline CDR1 reads SGHDN; CDR2 reads FVKESK. Trimming shortened V by 0 bases and J by 0 bases, and 11 bases separated the two germline ends. This CDR3 is 16 amino acids long. CDR3 DNA: TGTGCCAGCAGCCAAGAGAAGGCGCGGTACCAAGAGACCCAGTACTTC. It specifies CASSQEKARYQETQYF.

In its sample, this clonotype was seen many times. The J gene is TRBJ2-7, the V gene TRBV6-5, with 7 bases that match TRBD1. Trimming cost V 0 bases and J 6 bases; bases outside gene matches: 8. Germline CDR1 is MNHEY and CDR2 is SVGAGI. The CDR3 covers 15 residues. Here the CDR3 reads CASSYSTGVIVEQYF. Written as DNA, the CDR3 is TGTGCCAGCAGTTACTCTACAGGGGTGATAGTCGAGCAGTACTTC.

The table lists this clonotype with a few counts. The chain couples TRBV9 to TRBJ1-5; 9 positions agree with TRBD1. The CDR3 contains 15 residues. CDR1 SGDLS and CDR2 YYNGEE come from the germline V gene. V gave up 3 bases and J gave up 1 base; unmatched junction bases: 2. Here the CDR3 DNA reads TGTGCCAGCAGCGAAGGACAGGGGAGCAATCAGCCCCAGCATTTT. This gives the protein CASSEGQGSNQPQHF.

This clonotype appeared a few times. The V call is TRBV20-1, the J call TRBJ2-3, with 9 bases identical to TRBD2. The CDR3 totals 14 residues. CDR1 is DFQATT, CDR2 SNEGSKA, per germline (reference sequence). Trimming removed 6 bases from V and 6 bases from J; junction bases left unmatched: 10. The CDR3 region has the DNA TGCAGTGCCGTCACTAGCGGGCCTTTGGATACGCAGTATTTT. This codes for CSAVTSGPLDTQYF.

This clonotype was seen a few times. The chain joins TRBV28 to TRBJ2-7, with TRBD2 matching over 11 bases. Per germline, CDR1 MDHEN and CDR2 SYDVKM. V was pared by 2 bases and J by 0 bases, with 6 bases of the junction left unmatched. The CDR3 spans 17 residues. The CDR3 DNA is TGTGCCAGCAGTTTACCCCCGGGACTAGCGGCCTCCTACGAGCAGTACTTC. It encodes CASSLPPGLAASYEQYF.

Ten or more counts support this clonotype. The V call is TRBV7-8, the J call TRBJ1-5; TRBD1 matches at 8 bases. Looked up from germline, CDR1 is SGHVS and CDR2 is FQNEAQ. The ends lost 6 bases at V and 5 bases at J; junction bases unmatched: 6. The CDR3 length is 14 residues. Written as DNA, the CDR3 is TGTGCCAGCAGTTCGGACAGGGACTATCAGCCCCAGCATTTT. Protein product: CASSSDRDYQPQHF.

The V call is TRBV12-3 or TRBV12-4, the J call TRBJ1-1; no reliable D call. Trimming took 3 bases from V and 1 from J, leaving 6 bases between them. The CDR3 runs 13 residues. The CDR3 DNA reads TGTGCCAGCAGTTTTACCACGAACACTGAAGCTTTCTTT. Translating gives CASSFTTNTEAFF.

In this sample, this clonotype turned up a few times. The CDR3 reads CASSQRQGTSLEQYF. The CDR3 nucleotides are TGCGCCAGCAGCCAAAGACAGGGAACTAGTTTGGAGCAGTACTTC. V usage is TRBV4-1 and J usage is TRBJ2-7, with 7 bases lining up with TRBD1. CDR1 is MGHRA, CDR2 YSYEKL, per germline. The V and J ends lost 2 bases and 7 bases, in that order; junction bases with no gene match: 11. The CDR3 consists of 15 residues.

This clonotype was counted a single time. A junction boundary mismatches the germline segment, possibly from a read error. The V and J genes are TRBV19 and TRBJ2-1; D is ambiguous. From germline, CDR1 is LNHDA and CDR2 SQIVND (reference sequence). The length of the CDR3 is 15 residues. The CDR3 is CARSIDKSSYNEQFF. Here the CDR3 DNA reads TGCGCCAGAAGTATAGACAAGAGCTCCTACAATGAGCAGTTCTTC.

This clonotype occurred many times. CDR3 in amino acids: CSVRTSTDTQYF. Here the CDR3 DNA reads TGCAGTGTTCGGACCTCCACAGATACGCAGTATTTT. The gene calls are TRBV20-1 and TRBJ2-3, with D uncertain. The germline CDR1 and CDR2 sequences are DFQATT and SNEGSKA (reference sequence). The CDR3 runs 12 residues. V was pared by 7 bases and J by 2 bases, with 10 bases between.

This clonotype showed up many times. V gene TRBV6-5 combines with J gene TRBJ2-3; 11 nucleotides agree with TRBD2. V shed 0 bases and J 1 base; nucleotides not matched to a gene: 6. Per germline, CDR1 MNHEY and CDR2 SVGAGI. This CDR3 is 18 amino acids long. CDR3 in amino acids: CASSYSPVAGGGTDTQYF. CDR3 nucleotide sequence: TGTGCCAGCAGTTACTCGCCCGTAGCGGGAGGGGGCACAGATACGCAGTATTTT.

This rearrangement joins TRBV12-3 or TRBV12-4 to TRBJ2-1; 9 bases line up with TRBD2. The trim removed 7 bases at V and 10 bases at J, leaving 14 bases unmatched. The length of the CDR3 is 15 residues. CDR3 protein: CASTWGGRAIREQFF. As DNA, the CDR3 is TGTGCCAGCACATGGGGCGGGAGGGCCATTCGGGAGCAGTTCTTC.